This T cell receptor beta chain was captured by sequencing in a study of T cell changes during pregnancy in multiple sclerosis. This CDR3 spans 16 amino acids. V dropped 4 bases and J dropped 5; count of bases not matched to a gene: 12. Germline V gene lookup returns CDR1 SGHNT and CDR2 YYREEE (reference sequence). The method was immunoSEQ multiplex PCR; TCRdb's version includes in-frame clones alone and lacks a portion of them. The data show roughly 13,000 clones, roughly 93% seen once. The chain uses TRBV5-4 and TRBJ2-1, with 7 nucleotides matching TRBD2. Source: peripheral blood, taken in the second trimester of pregnancy. This TCR came from a female donor in good health, enrolled as a control in a pregnancy study. For the CDR3, the DNA is TGTGCCAGCAGCCCTAGGGAGCGGGGCCACCACAATGAGCAGTTCTTC. It codes for CASSPRERGHHNEQFF.